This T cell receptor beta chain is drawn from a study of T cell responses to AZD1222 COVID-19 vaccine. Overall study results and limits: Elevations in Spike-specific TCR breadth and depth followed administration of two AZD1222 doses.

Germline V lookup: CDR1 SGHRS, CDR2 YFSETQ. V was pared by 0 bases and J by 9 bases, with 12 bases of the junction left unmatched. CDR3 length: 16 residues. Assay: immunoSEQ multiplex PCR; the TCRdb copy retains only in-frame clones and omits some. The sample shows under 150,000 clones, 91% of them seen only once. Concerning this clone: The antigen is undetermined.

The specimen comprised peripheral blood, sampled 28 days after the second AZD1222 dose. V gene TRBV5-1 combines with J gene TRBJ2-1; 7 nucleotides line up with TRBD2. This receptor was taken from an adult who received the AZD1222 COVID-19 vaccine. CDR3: CASSLGSPHSGGEQFF. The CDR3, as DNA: TGCGCCAGCAGCTTGGGGTCCCCCCATTCGGGGGGTGAGCAGTTCTTC.